The rows below give T cell receptor beta chains drawn from one sample of a study of blood T cell repertoires in COVID-19. Assay: immunoSEQ multiplex PCR; the TCRdb copy retains only in-frame clones and omits some. Here the sample spans a few hundred thousand clones, 65% to 85% being singletons. Sequencing used peripheral blood. The receptors come from a woman in her twenties or thirties who had recovered from COVID-19. Both conserved end residues are trimmed from each CDR3.

TRBV10-3,TRBJ2-7,AISEGTGALYEQY
TRBV7-9,TRBJ2-4,ASSLEGLAKNIQY
TRBV10-3,TRBJ1-2,AINKDRGNGGYT
TRBV5-1,TRBJ2-7,ASSLGLAGAYEQY
TRBV7-2,TRBJ2-3,ASSTGTSLGDTQY
TRBV3-1/TRBV3-2,TRBJ2-3,ASSGGSRDTQY
TRBV30,TRBJ2-7,AWSKLAGLYEQY
TRBV10-3,TRBJ2-4,AMQVGTLAKNIQY
TRBV27,TRBJ2-7,ASSRTDFYEQY
TRBV27,TRBJ2-2,ASSRDRAGGELF
TRBV6-5,TRBJ1-1,ASSRWTGVVTEAF
TRBV5-1,TRBJ2-5,ASSPASRGRETQY
TRBV3-1/TRBV3-2,TRBJ2-2,ASSPGLNTGELF
TRBV30,TRBJ1-2,AWKWGGEGYT
TRBV7-3,TRBJ2-3,ASSSSGSPTDTQY
TRBV24-1,TRBJ1-5,ATSDGLSEPQH
TRBV28,TRBJ2-7,ASRTSGSNYEQY
TRBV13,TRBJ2-1,ASSLVASGNYEQF
TRBV5-1,TRBJ2-1,ASSLATGSYNEQF
TRBV19,TRBJ2-1,ASSIGLAGGSSYNEQF
TRBV19,TRBJ1-1,ASSEDRDLTNTEAF
TRBV2,TRBJ1-6,ASSTGMTNSPLH
TRBV9,TRBJ1-6,ASSGGRSPLH
TRBV9,TRBJ1-1,ASSVAQGARAF
TRBV6-5,TRBJ1-1,ASSYGLHTEAF
TRBV11-3,TRBJ2-1,ASSPGTRPIDEQF
TRBV7-9,TRBJ1-4,ASSFGNGNEKLF
TRBV11-2,TRBJ2-1,ASSLVRGINEQF
TRBV7-9,TRBJ2-7,ASSLQGLNEQY
TRBV27,TRBJ2-5,ASSLRQAQETQY
TRBV3-1/TRBV3-2,TRBJ2-1,ASSQDVAGGAYNEQF
TRBV15,TRBJ2-1,ATSRPGQGVNEQF
TRBV5-1,TRBJ1-3,ASSSDTSSGNTIY